These 4 T cell receptor beta chains share one sample of origin, sequenced in a study of blood T cell repertoires in COVID-19 (TCRdb year 2020). Library method: the immunoSEQ multiplex PCR assay. This immuneACCESS table, as held by TCRdb, lists in-frame sequences with V and J called but not all clones. Of the missing ones, under half trace to an unresolved V gene in checked studies; the others have no known cause. The sample yields some 160,000 clones; roughly 90% were counted once. Approximately 5% of the sample comes from the top ten. The sample was peripheral blood. The receptors come from a man between 18 and 29 years old with COVID-19, enrolled during active disease.

This chain uses TRBV30 with TRBJ2-3, with D possibly TRBD1 on 7 matching bases. Germline V CDR1 and CDR2: GTSNPN, SVGIG (reference sequence). The CDR3 has 15 residues. Deletions cut 1 base from V and 3 bases from J, with 14 bases between. CDR3 residues: CAWSEVQGRTDTQYF. The CDR3 DNA reads TGTGCCTGGAGTGAAGTACAGGGGAGGACAGATACGCAGTATTTT.

The chain has TRBV11-3 and TRBJ1-1, with D possibly being TRBD1 (5 bases). This CDR3 spans 12 amino acids. Germline CDR1 SGHNT, CDR2 YENEEA. V shed 3 bases and J shed 6 bases, with 8 bases lying between them. This CDR3 is CASSFRDSEAFF. Here the CDR3 DNA reads TGTGCCAGCAGCTTCAGGGATTCTGAAGCTTTCTTT.

The chain links TRBV5-1 to TRBJ1-2; 8 bases line up with TRBD1. Germline CDR1 is SGHRS and CDR2 is YFSETQ. CDR3 size: 14 residues. Trimming took 4 bases from V and 8 from J; bases not matched to a gene: 10. DNA of the CDR3: TGCGCCAGCAGCGTAGGACAGGGTATTGAGGGCTACACCTTC. This sequence encodes CASSVGQGIEGYTF.

CDR3 in amino acids: CASSSQSGANVLTF. The CDR3 DNA reads as TGTGCCAGCAGCTCTCAGTCTGGGGCCAACGTCCTGACTTTC. The V gene is TRBV5-4, the J gene TRBJ2-6, with D hard to call. The CDR3 extends over 14 amino acids. Trimming removed 3 bases at V and 1 base at J, with 5 bases between. Germline V CDR1 and CDR2: SGHNT, YYREEE (reference sequence).